This T cell receptor (beta chain) was captured by sequencing in a study of shared clonotypes between healthy human individuals (dated by TCRdb to 2020 to 2022). Context from the whole study: The cohort comprised two women and a few men aged 18 to 49 years. To increase sequencing depth and limit assay-specific biases, different laboratories used diverse techniques to prepare libraries and sequence TCR repertoires. Blood TCR repertoires of about 5 healthy adults were deeply sequenced to estimate repertoire size and the extent of clonotype sharing between individuals. Per donor, leukapheresis produced somewhere between about 0.94 and 8.9 billion PBMCs.

The paper as a whole reports these results and caveats: Only blood was sampled, and tissue TCR repertoires likely differ from those in blood. Because the study included only a small number of donors, the genetic and exposure-history diversity represented was limited. Based on pairwise subsampling, the degree of clonotype sharing among donors was expected to be affected by sequencing depth.

According to the germline V gene (reference sequence), CDR1 reads MNHEY and CDR2 reads SMNVEV. From cysteine to phenylalanine, the CDR3 is 13 amino acids long. Of all the DNA, just the CDR3 is kept, 39 bases in frame from base 1. Trimming accounts for 0 bases at V and 12 bases at J, while the number of junction bases matched to no gene is 5. To note about this clone: The clone's antigen remains unknown. Base qualities are not recorded, but no much larger clone differs from it by a single base.

Using the deep immunoSEQ assay, TCR CDR3 regions were amplified from genomic DNA by multiplex PCR. Genomic DNA extracted from each cell subset was distributed evenly over all wells of several immunoSEQ 96-well plates, and each plate served as one replicate. For unsorted PBMC, each replicate PCR was loaded with approximately 300 ng genomic DNA, equivalent to tens of thousands of T cell genomes. Ten immunoSEQ deep assay plates were used to sequence unsorted PBMC genomic DNA. Purified libraries were quantified with a Qubit 3.0 fluorometer, sized on a Bioanalyzer 2100, and re-quantified with the KAPA Library Quantification kit. A separate single-read 150-cycle Illumina NextSeq 550 flow cell was used to sequence each immunoSEQ 96-well plate. The original pipeline was this. Because only junctional sequences without quality scores were contained in the immunoSEQ output, filtering matching that applied to full-length reads could not be performed. Sequences were annotated with PyIR, a Python wrapper for IgBLAST v1.9, and V/J genes and CDR3 were assigned using IMGT germline references. Reads were filtered out if the reads had weak V/J assignments (E-value above 1e-6), no CDR3, stop codons, out-of-frame junctions, or ambiguous translated residues. V3J clonotypes were defined as sequences sharing the same inferred V gene, J gene, and CDR3 amino acid sequence. Percentage overlap between repertoires was calculated by dividing the number of shared unique clonotypes by the size of the smaller repertoire. RTK rarefaction, the Chao1 estimator, and Recon v2.1 estimates of unobserved clonotypes were used to assess repertoire richness. This immuneACCESS table, as held by TCRdb, lists in-frame sequences with V and J called but not all clones. Of the missing ones, under half trace to an unresolved V gene in checked studies; the others have no known cause. From that table come the V and J calls and clone size; the DNA was used to work out D and trimming. A total of 400,000 to 550,000 clones appear in this sample, around 80% of them only once. Clones ranked in the top ten supply 9.5% to 15% of the sample.

Donors were healthy HIV-negative adults with no recently reported acute infections or vaccinations. Every donor was a Caucasian adult living in Nashville, Tennessee, USA. For unsorted samples, approximately 89 million PBMCs were counted, and genomic DNA was extracted using the QIAamp DNA Blood Mini kit. Blood was obtained by leukapheresis, after which PBMCs were separated by Ficoll-Histopaque density gradient centrifugation and cryopreserved in liquid nitrogen vapor phase. This receptor was identified in a middle-aged woman in good health. Some clones in this sample may be carry-over from other donors' samples. Recombination joined TRBV27 with TRBJ1-2; 9 bases in the middle match TRBD1. The sample comprised PBMCs. This receptor carries the CDR3 CASSLSGTGTDTF. In nucleotide form, the sequence is TGTGCCAGCAGTTTATCGGGGACAGGGACGGACACCTTC.